This T cell receptor beta chain emerged from a study of blood T cell repertoires in COVID-19. Overall study: PBMCs, B-cell-depleted T cells, or T cells were the source of the cDNA or gDNA that made up the material.

The CDR3 contains 15 residues. Trimming pared 4 bases from V and 4 bases from J, leaving 15 bases between. CDR1 and CDR2 from the germline V gene are SGHNT and YYREEE (reference sequence). As handled by the study authors: Nucleated cell counts were estimated from reference gene primer amplification. TCRdb's copy holds only in-frame clones and misses some; the assay was immunoSEQ multiplex PCR. V and J calls plus clone size are reproduced from that table; the DNA served to infer D and trimming. The sample lists under 150,000 clones; 88% were seen once. What was sequenced was peripheral blood. This receptor was obtained from a man in his forties or fifties with acute or convalescent COVID-19. The genes are TRBV5-4 and TRBJ1-3; D might be TRBD1 (6 bases). CDR3 protein: CASSGQQGFGNTIYF. DNA of the CDR3: TGTGCCAGCAGCGGACAACAGGGATTCGGAAACACCATATATTTT.